This record looks at one T cell receptor beta chain sequence and its context. Antigen unknown. Trimming shortened V by 8 bases and J by 4 bases, and 14 bases separated the two germline ends. The CDR3 loop spans 13 amino acids. The V gene's germline CDR1 is SEHNR and CDR2 FQNEAQ (reference sequence). The record originates from a study of beta chain features in type 1 diabetes. Study-level results: Among all four CD4+ subsets, Type 1 diabetes patients had TCRB CDR3s that were moderately but significantly shorter. PCR might favor shorter templates, but any such skew would affect patients and controls equally.

All of the isolated RNA was reverse transcribed, so expressed TCRB transcripts were sequenced. Measured with immunoSEQ multiplex PCR; TCRdb has only the in-frame clones, and not every one. The data show about 640,000 clones, roughly an eighth seen once. Researchers reported sorting CD4+ naive, central memory, regulatory and stem cell-like memory cells via CD45RO/CCR7/CD25/CD127/CD95/CD27. Sequenced sample: naive CD4+ T cells from blood. The sequence derives from a man aged 30 to 39 with type 1 diabetes. V and J are TRBV7-9 and TRBJ1-2, with D tentatively TRBD1 (5 bases). The CDR3 DNA is TGTGCCAGCGGGGCCAGCCGGTCCTATGGCTACACCTTC. Residues: CASGASRSYGYTF.